A selection of T cell receptor beta chains follows, all from one sample in a study of blood T cell repertoires in COVID-19. Only in-frame clones appear in the TCRdb table, and some are missing; sequencing was by immunoSEQ multiplex PCR. The sample lists 75,000 to 100,000 clones; 70% to 90% were seen once. What was sequenced was peripheral blood. Receptors originate from a man between 65 and 79 years old with acute or convalescent COVID-19. Both conserved end residues are part of each CDR3. The order of the fields is clone size, J gene, V gene, D gene, CDR3 DNA, CDR3 protein. D genes are given only for firm matches. Rows give clone size only sometimes, using once, few, many, or a class for an expanded clone.

abundance: .
j_gene: TRBJ2-7
v_gene: TRBV20-1
d_gene: .
CDR3nt: TGCAGTGTGAGGCAGGGAGGCGAGCAGTACTTC
CDR3aa: CSVRQGGEQYF

abundance: .
j_gene: TRBJ1-2
v_gene: TRBV5-1
d_gene: .
CDR3nt: TGCGCCAGCAGCTTGGATCCGGGACAAGCATATGGCTACACCTTC
CDR3aa: CASSLDPGQAYGYTF

abundance: few
j_gene: TRBJ2-7
v_gene: TRBV9
d_gene: TRBD1
CDR3nt: TGTGCCAGCAGCGTGGGACCGACAGGGGGCGCGTACGAGCAGTACTTC
CDR3aa: CASSVGPTGGAYEQYF

abundance: few
j_gene: TRBJ1-5
v_gene: TRBV6-5
d_gene: TRBD1
CDR3nt: TGTGCCAGCAAAGGACAGGGGTACAATCAGCCCCAGCATTTT
CDR3aa: CASKGQGYNQPQHF

abundance: .
j_gene: TRBJ1-2
v_gene: TRBV5-4
d_gene: .
CDR3nt: TGTGCCAGCAGCTTGGCGGGGGTCGGCTATGGCTACACCTTC
CDR3aa: CASSLAGVGYGYTF

abundance: once
j_gene: TRBJ2-5
v_gene: TRBV13
d_gene: TRBD2
CDR3nt: TGTGCCAGCAGCTCACGACTAGCGGGGGGCCTTTCACAAGAGACCCAGTACTTC
CDR3aa: CASSSRLAGGLSQETQYF

abundance: .
j_gene: TRBJ1-4
v_gene: TRBV3-1/TRBV3-2
d_gene: .
CDR3nt: TGTGCCAGCAGCCCAGACAGGCATGAAAAACTGTTTTTT
CDR3aa: CASSPDRHEKLFF

abundance: .
j_gene: TRBJ2-1
v_gene: TRBV18
d_gene: .
CDR3nt: TGTGCCAGCTCACCACTGGGGAGGCTCTCCTACAATGAGCAGTTCTTC
CDR3aa: CASSPLGRLSYNEQFF

abundance: .
j_gene: TRBJ2-1
v_gene: TRBV12-3/TRBV12-4
d_gene: .
CDR3nt: TGTGCCAGCAGGGAGGGGTTTGGGGAGCAGTTCTTC
CDR3aa: CASREGFGEQFF

abundance: once
j_gene: TRBJ1-5
v_gene: TRBV11-2
d_gene: .
CDR3nt: TGTGCCAGCAGCTTAACCGGGACTAATAGCAATCAGCCCCAGCATTTT
CDR3aa: CASSLTGTNSNQPQHF